This T cell receptor beta chain emerged from a study of T-cell memory formation after mild COVID-19. Study details: TCR clusters were mostly donor specific. Whole-study results and caveats: Clonal second-wave expansions that peaked on day 37 had unconfirmed SARS-CoV-2 specificity. Prior to infection, memory already included some responding clones, suggesting cross-reactive memory joined. Later expanders leaned CD4+, whereas day 15 to 85 contracting clones were balanced CD4/CD8.

One entry per CDR3 protein, called by TCRdb with MiXCR from the 5' RACE reads. This table holds 380,000 or so distinct CDR3 sequences, about an eighth found once. As to this clonotype: Its antigen is not identified.

V was shortened by 4 bases and J by 0 bases, with 14 bases between the two germline ends. This CDR3 contains 16 residues. Germline loops: CDR1 SGHRS, CDR2 YFSETQ. The chain couples TRBV5-1 to TRBJ2-1; D not certain. This sequence originates from a man aged 18 to 29 who had mild COVID-19 (a few samples of this study predate the infection). Cell type and time point are not known. Specimen: PBMCs or a T cell subset sorted from them (not recorded which). CDR3 sequence reads: CASSRREVRSYNEQFF. CDR3 nucleotide sequence: TGCGCCAGCAGCCGGAGAGAGGTGCGCTCCTACAATGAGCAGTTCTTC.